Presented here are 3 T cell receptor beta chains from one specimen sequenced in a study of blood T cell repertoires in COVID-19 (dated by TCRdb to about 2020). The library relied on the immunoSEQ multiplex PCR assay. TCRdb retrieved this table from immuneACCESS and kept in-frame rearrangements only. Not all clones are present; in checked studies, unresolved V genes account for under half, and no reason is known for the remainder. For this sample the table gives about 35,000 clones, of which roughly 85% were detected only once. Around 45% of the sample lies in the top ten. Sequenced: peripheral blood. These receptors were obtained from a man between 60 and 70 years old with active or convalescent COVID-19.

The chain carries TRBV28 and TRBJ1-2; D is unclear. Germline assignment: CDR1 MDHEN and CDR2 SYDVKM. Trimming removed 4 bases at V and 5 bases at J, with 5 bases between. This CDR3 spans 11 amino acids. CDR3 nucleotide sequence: TGTGCCAGCAGTTCGAGTTATGGCTACACCTTC. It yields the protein CASSSSYGYTF.

The chain's CDR3 is CASSFDSGSLNTGELFF. DNA for the CDR3: TGTGCCAGCAGCTTCGATAGCGGGAGTCTTAACACCGGGGAGCTGTTTTTT. The genes are TRBV7-8 and TRBJ2-2; 9 bases are a match to TRBD2. The trim removed 3 bases at V and 2 bases at J, leaving 7 bases unmatched. CDR1 and CDR2 from the germline V gene are SGHVS and FQNEAQ. CDR3 length equals 17 residues.

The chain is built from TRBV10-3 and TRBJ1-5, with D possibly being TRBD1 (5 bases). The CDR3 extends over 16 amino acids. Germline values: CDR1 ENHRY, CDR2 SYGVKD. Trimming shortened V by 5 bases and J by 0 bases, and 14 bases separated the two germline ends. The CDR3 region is CAISPKDQGSNQPQHF. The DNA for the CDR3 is TGTGCCATCAGTCCAAAAGACCAGGGTAGCAATCAGCCCCAGCATTTT.